Given below is one T cell receptor (beta chain) in context. The antigen remains unidentified. These data are taken from a study of breast tumors, draining lymph nodes, adjacent tissues. This CDR3 is built from 14 residues. The V and J ends lost 7 bases and 8 bases, in that order; junction bases with no gene match: 9. Germline V gene data show CDR1 as MDHEN and CDR2 as SYDVKM. The study's findings and limits: That most tumor T cells come from lymph nodes remained unproven. Compared with lymph nodes, tumors were less diverse; compared with nontumor tissue, more.

The lymph nodes were axillary draining lymph nodes from breast cancer patients. TCRdb fed the multiplex PCR reads into MiXCR, producing one record per CDR3 protein. The table shows around 170,000 distinct CDR3 sequences, with roughly 30% occurring only once. The chain combines TRBV28 with TRBJ1-4; 8 positions agree with TRBD1. This TCR was recovered from a female donor with breast cancer. Some clones in this sample may be carry-over from other donors' samples. The sample comprised axillary lymph node tissue. The CDR3 region has the DNA TGTGCCAGCAATCGACAGGGGACTGTCGAAAAACTGTTTTTT. Encoded protein: CASNRQGTVEKLFF.